One T cell receptor (beta chain) is described in this entry. Germline CDR1 is KGHSH and CDR2 is LQKENI. Deletions cut 2 bases from V and 0 bases from J, with 7 bases between. This CDR3 has 15 amino acids. This sample was included in a study of shared clonotypes between healthy human individuals. Several immunoSEQ plates held equal portions of the genomic DNA taken from each subset. Profiling relied on immunoSEQ multiplex PCR, and the TCRdb table lists in-frame clones only, not all of them. The sample includes 1.4 million to 1.5 million clones, approximately 97% seen only once; the top ten take roughly 1.2%.

The V gene is TRBV18, the J gene TRBJ1-4, with D unclear. The sequence derives from a man aged 25-45 years in good health. Sequencing was done on a sample of naive CD4+ T cells sorted from blood. Subset here: CD45RA+ positively selected. CDR3 nucleotides: TGTGCCAGCTCACCAATCGTTGCAACTAATGAAAAACTGTTTTTT. Encoded protein: CASSPIVATNEKLFF.